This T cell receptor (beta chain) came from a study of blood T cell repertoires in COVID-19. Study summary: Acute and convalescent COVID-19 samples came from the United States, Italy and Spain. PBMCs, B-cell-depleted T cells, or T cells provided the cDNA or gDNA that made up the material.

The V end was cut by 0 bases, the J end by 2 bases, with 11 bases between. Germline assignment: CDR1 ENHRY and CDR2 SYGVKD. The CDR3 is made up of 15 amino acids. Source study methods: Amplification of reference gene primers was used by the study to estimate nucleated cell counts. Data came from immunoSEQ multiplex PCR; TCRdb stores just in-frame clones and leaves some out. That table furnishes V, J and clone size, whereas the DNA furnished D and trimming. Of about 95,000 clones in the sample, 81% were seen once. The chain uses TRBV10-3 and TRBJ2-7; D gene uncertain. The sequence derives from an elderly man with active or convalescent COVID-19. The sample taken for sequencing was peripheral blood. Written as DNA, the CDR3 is TGTGCCATCAGTGAGTCCCTGACACAAGCCTACGAGCAGTACTTC. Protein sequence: CAISESLTQAYEQYF.